This is a list of T cell receptor beta chains from one sample in a study of regulatory T cells in long-lasting Graves disease. Each CDR3 protein is one row after TCRdb ran MiXCR on the multiplex PCR reads. The sample records roughly 500,000 distinct CDR3 sequences, more than 20% being singletons. Sequenced here: peripheral blood mononuclear cells (PBMCs), sampled when the disease was refractory, from a patient treated with antithyroid drugs. These receptors all come from a female donor with Graves disease. CDR3s include the opening cysteine and the closing phenylalanine or tryptophan. A D gene is named only where the DNA matches it firmly. Rows may omit the clone size; those that give it use once, few, many or a size class.

j_call v_call clone_size d_call cdr3_nt cdr3_aa
TRBJ1-1 TRBV5-1 many TRBD1 TGCGCCAGCAGCTCGACAGGGCTTACTGAAGCTTTCTTT CASSSTGLTEAFF
TRBJ1-5 TRBV11-2 many TRBD1 TGTGCCAGCAGCGGTGGCAGGGGGGGCAATCAGCCCCAGCATTTT CASSGGRGGNQPQHF
TRBJ1-5 TRBV6-5 many NA TGTGCCAGCAGTTACGGCACGGGGGAAAGCAATCAGCCCCAGCATTTT CASSYGTGESNQPQHF
TRBJ2-7 TRBV28 many NA TGTGCCAGCAGTTTTCCGGGCGAGCAGTACTTC CASSFPGEQYF
TRBJ2-2 TRBV7-8 NA NA TGTGCCAGCAGCGGACGACTAGGGCAAGTCGCCGGGGAGCTGTTTTTT CASSGRLGQVAGELFF
TRBJ1-6 TRBV11-2 many NA TGTGCCAGCAGCTTAGAACACCTCAACTCACCCCTCCACTTT CASSLEHLNSPLHF
TRBJ1-4 TRBV4-1 NA TRBD1 TGCGCCAGCAGCCAAGTTTCCCGACAGGGGGCGGTCGGTGATGAAAAACTGTTTTTT CASSQVSRQGAVGDEKLFF
TRBJ2-5 TRBV7-9 many NA TGTGCCAGCAGCCCCCTCGGACAGCTCCAAGAGACCCAGTACTTC CASSPLGQLQETQYF
TRBJ1-1 TRBV20-1 many NA TGCAGTGCCGTCCCTTACGGCATGAACACTGAAGCTTTCTTT CSAVPYGMNTEAFF
TRBJ2-4 TRBV3-1 many NA TGTGCCAGCAGCCTTGAAGGGGGGGCGGGCATTCAGTACTTC CASSLEGGAGIQYF
TRBJ2-7 TRBV2 many TRBD2 TGTGCCACGGGACTAGCGATTGCCTACGAGCAGTACTTC CATGLAIAYEQYF
TRBJ1-1 TRBV4-1 NA NA TGCGCCAGCAGCCAAGATACGGTCACGGAAGCTTTCTTT CASSQDTVTEAFF
TRBJ2-3 TRBV10-3 once NA TGTGCCATCAGTGAGCCAAGCGGCCCCGGAGGAGATACGCAGTATTTT CAISEPSGPGGDTQYF
TRBJ1-2 TRBV7-2 NA NA TGTGGCACGCAGGGCCCCGCCTCCTTTGGCTACGCCTTC CGTQGPASFGYAF
TRBJ2-7 TRBV25-1 NA NA TGTGCCAGCAGTAAGGGGGAAACCCCGTACGAGCAGTACTTC CASSKGETPYEQYF
TRBJ1-1 TRBV12-3/TRBV12-4 many TRBD1 TGTGCCAGCAGGTATGGACAGGGGAGCACTGAAGCTTTCTTT CASRYGQGSTEAFF
TRBJ2-3 TRBV5-4 NA NA TGTGCCAGCAGCCCAACGGGACGGGGCACAGATACGCAGTATTTT CASSPTGRGTDTQYF
TRBJ2-7 TRBV5-6 few NA TGTGCCGGCAGCTTGGTCTACTCCTACGAGCAGTACTTC CAGSLVYSYEQYF
TRBJ1-2 TRBV12-3/TRBV12-4 many NA TGTGCCAGCAGTTCCCAGGCGGCAGACTATGGCTACACCTTC CASSSQAADYGYTF
TRBJ1-6 TRBV15 few NA TGTGCCACCAGCGAAAATTCACCCCTCCACTTT CATSENSPLHF
TRBJ2-5 TRBV7-9 many NA TGTGCCAGCAGCTCAGCTGGGGACCAGTACTTC CASSSAGDQYF
TRBJ2-2 TRBV6-5 many TRBD1 TGTGCCAGCAGTTACTTACCGGGACAGGGGGAGCTGTTTTTT CASSYLPGQGELFF
TRBJ2-7 TRBV24-1 many NA TGTGCCACCAGTGACGATGCGACTTCTAGCTCCTACGAGCAGTACTTC CATSDDATSSSYEQYF
TRBJ2-5 TRBV7-9 NA TRBD1 TGTGCCAGCAGCCCGGACAGGGACCGTTCTCAAGAGACCCAGTACTTC CASSPDRDRSQETQYF